The source of this TCR beta chain is a study of blood T cell repertoires in COVID-19. Study overall: Samples of COVID-19 (acute and convalescent) were obtained from the United States, Italy and Spain.

Recovered Cohort 3 donors showed two negative PCRs, clearance, or symptom resolution. Assay used: immunoSEQ multiplex PCR; TCRdb lists only in-frame clones, some missing. In the table there are some 320,000 clones, 90% of which are singletons. The CDR3 length is 14 residues. Germline V lookup: CDR1 SGDLS, CDR2 YYNGEE. V shed 0 bases and J shed 13 bases, with 14 bases lying between them. The rearrangement uses TRBV9 and TRBJ1-6; possibly TRBD1 for D (6 bases). The receptor was derived from a man aged 55-75 years who had recovered from COVID-19. Sequencing was done on a sample of PBMCs or T cells enriched from blood (not recorded which). CDR3 region: CASSVDKGVGPLHF. CDR3 nucleotides: TGTGCCAGCAGCGTAGATAAGGGGGTGGGGCCCCTCCACTTT.